Listed here are 27 T cell receptor beta chains from one sample, sequenced in a study of neoadjuvant anti-PD-1 for oral cavity cancer. Assay used: immunoSEQ multiplex PCR; TCRdb lists only in-frame clones, some missing. This sample has approximately 23,000 clones; around 43% occur once, and the top ten carry under 50%. Time point of the sample: after neoadjuvant nivolumab, at surgical resection. The sequenced sample was tumor tissue, obtained after nivolumab (anti-PD-1) treatment. The receptors derive from a person aged 35-79 years with oral cavity squamous cell carcinoma.

The chain combines TRBV9 with TRBJ1-3; TRBD1 is a possible D gene (6 bases). The CDR3 runs to 17 residues. V lost 0 bases to trimming and J lost 0 bases, with 13 bases between them. The V gene's germline CDR1 is SGDLS and CDR2 YYNGEE. The CDR3 DNA reads as TGTGCCAGCAGCGTAGGGATAGGGGGTCTCTCTGGAAACACCATATATTTT. It yields the protein CASSVGIGGLSGNTIYF.

In this sample, this clone turned up once. The gene calls are TRBV4-3 and TRBJ1-2; D not certain. Germline V gives CDR1 LGHNA, CDR2 YSLEER. CDR3 length: 15 residues. Trimming removed 1 base from V and 8 bases from J, with 17 bases in between. The CDR3 nucleotides are TGCGCCAGCAGCCAAGCTCTTTATCAGGTGTTGGGCTACACCTTC. Protein: CASSQALYQVLGYTF.

The V gene is TRBV11-3, the J gene TRBJ2-7; 7 positions agree with TRBD1. This CDR3 comprises 15 residues. The V segment lost 5 bases and the J segment 3 bases; nucleotides outside the gene matches: 10. Looked up from germline, CDR1 is SGHNT and CDR2 is YENEEA. The CDR3, as DNA: TGTGCCAGCAGCCAGGACAGGTCTCCGCTCTACGAGCAGTACTTC. This encodes CASSQDRSPLYEQYF.

This clone has a count of ten or more. The rearrangement uses TRBV27 and TRBJ2-5; 7 bases fit TRBD1. There are 15 residues in the CDR3. Germline lookup yields CDR1 MNHEY and CDR2 SMNVEV (reference sequence). Trimming at V came to 2 bases and at J to 4 bases, leaving 7 bases not matched to a gene. The CDR3, as DNA: TGTGCCAGCAGTTTAAGGACAGGCCCACGAGAGACCCAGTACTTC. Translated: CASSLRTGPRETQYF.

Only one count was recorded for this clone. The chain links TRBV10-2 to TRBJ1-6; 9 bases are a match to TRBD1. Looked up from germline, CDR1 is WSHSY and CDR2 is SAAADI. J gave up 0 bases and V 3 bases, and 6 bases lay outside the gene matches. This CDR3 comprises 18 residues. CDR3: CASSDPGQGDSYNSPLHF. The CDR3 nucleotides are TGCGCCAGCAGTGATCCGGGACAGGGTGACTCCTATAATTCACCCCTCCACTTT.

The chain has TRBV4-1 and TRBJ2-7, with 10 bases fitting TRBD2. Germline loops: CDR1 MGHRA, CDR2 YSYEKL. The CDR3 is made up of 16 amino acids. After removal of 1 base from V and 5 bases from J, the junction contained 8 bases not matched to a gene. CDR3 sequence (DNA): TGCGCCAGCAGCCAAGTTCAGCGGGGGGGCCTCGACGAGCAGTACTTC. Translation gives CASSQVQRGGLDEQYF.

The chain carries TRBV7-9 and TRBJ1-2, with D perhaps matching TRBD1 (5 bases). CDR3 length: 15 residues. The ends were cut back, 2 bases at V and 6 bases at J, with 16 bases in the middle. CDR1 and CDR2 from the germline V gene are SEHNR and FQNEAQ (reference sequence). The CDR3 here is CASSLRVGADNGYTF. Written as DNA, the CDR3 is TGTGCCAGCAGCTTACGGGTCGGGGCGGATAATGGCTACACCTTC.

The genes are TRBV28 and TRBJ1-5; 7 nucleotides align to TRBD1. V shed 6 bases and J 3 bases; nucleotides not matched to a gene: 5. The CDR3 is 14 residues long. Germline CDR1 is MDHEN and CDR2 is SYDVKM. The CDR3 loop reads CASSRDSPNQPQHF. Here the CDR3 DNA reads TGTGCCAGCAGCCGGGACAGTCCCAATCAGCCCCAGCATTTT.

This rearrangement joins TRBV19 to TRBJ1-2; possible D gene TRBD1, 5 bases. Trimming cost V 7 bases and J 6 bases, with 15 bases left between them. Germline V gives CDR1 LNHDA, CDR2 SQIVND (reference sequence). The CDR3 extends over 13 amino acids. Here the CDR3 reads CASNPGVGHGYTF. DNA for the CDR3: TGTGCCAGTAACCCCGGAGTGGGGCATGGCTACACCTTC.

This clone was detected many times. Other DNA sequences of this sample code for an identical CDR3. The V and J genes are TRBV15 and TRBJ1-1; 8 bases match TRBD1. CDR1 and CDR2 (germline): LNHNV, YYDKDF (reference sequence). There are 17 residues in the CDR3. Germline trimming cut 0 bases from V and 0 bases from J; bases unmatched to any gene: 6. The CDR3 nucleotides are TGTGCCACCAGCAGAGATCGGACAGGGCGAGTGAACACTGAAGCTTTCTTT. It is translated as CATSRDRTGRVNTEAFF.

The gene calls are TRBV2 and TRBJ2-5; D possibly corresponds to TRBD1 (6 bases). The germline V gene has CDR1 SNHLY and CDR2 FYNNEI. The CDR3 loop spans 14 amino acids. V lost 4 bases to trimming and J lost 2 bases, with 11 bases between them. The CDR3 here is CASSGDTGQETQYF. The CDR3 DNA is TGTGCCAGCAGTGGGGACACAGGACAAGAGACCCAGTACTTC.

This chain joins TRBV11-2 and TRBJ1-2; no firm D call. The length of the CDR3 is 17 residues. Deletions cut 4 bases from V and 3 bases from J, with 21 bases between. CDR1 and CDR2 from the germline V gene are SGHAT and FQNNGV. The CDR3 DNA follows: TGTGCCAGCAGCTACATAGCCTCGGGAATCTACGACTATGGCTACACCTTC. Translating gives CASSYIASGIYDYGYTF.

This clone came up many times. V and J are TRBV6-6 and TRBJ1-6; D not resolved. Trimming removed 6 bases at V and 8 bases at J, with 11 bases between. Looked up from germline, CDR1 is MNHNY and CDR2 is SVGAGI (reference sequence). This CDR3 spans 13 amino acids. The CDR3 region is CASRGHIDSPLHF. In nucleotides, the CDR3 is TGTGCCAGCAGAGGTCATATTGATTCACCCCTCCACTTT.

The chain employs TRBV7-9 and TRBJ2-7; D may be TRBD1 (7 bases). Germline lookup yields CDR1 SEHNR and CDR2 FQNEAQ (reference sequence). The CDR3 runs 18 residues. V was trimmed by 5 bases and J by 6 bases, leaving 29 bases between them. CDR3 residues: CASSAGGDSLRWGREQYF. The DNA for the CDR3 is TGTGCCAGCAGCGCCGGAGGGGACAGCCTTCGGTGGGGGCGCGAGCAGTACTTC.

This chain uses TRBV7-3 with TRBJ2-1, with 10 positions matching TRBD1. The germline V gene encodes CDR1 SGHTA and CDR2 FQGTGA. The ends lost 5 bases at V and 0 bases at J; junction bases unmatched: 10. The CDR3 extends over 18 amino acids. The CDR3 bases are TGTGCCAGCAGCCGACAGGGGGCGGTGGGGAGCTCCTACAATGAGCAGTTCTTC. Encoded protein: CASSRQGAVGSSYNEQFF.

This clone was counted between two and nine times. The rearrangement uses TRBV5-6 and TRBJ1-6; the D gene is possibly TRBD1 (6 bases). There are 15 residues in the CDR3. Germline V gene data show CDR1 as SGHDT and CDR2 as YYEEEE. The V and J ends lost 0 bases and 8 bases respectively, with 12 bases between them. CDR3 loop: CASSLDGTWDSPLHF. In DNA form, the CDR3 reads TGTGCCAGCAGCTTGGATGGGACATGGGATTCACCCCTCCACTTT.

This clone showed up just a few times. The chain carries TRBV5-1 and TRBJ2-2, with no clear D. CDR1 is SGHRS and CDR2 is YFSETQ in the germline V gene. The CDR3 sequence is 14 residues long. V lost 0 bases, J lost 3 bases, and 6 bases lay in between. This chain's CDR3 is CASSLDGDTGELFF. DNA of the CDR3: TGCGCCAGCAGCTTGGATGGCGACACCGGGGAGCTGTTTTTT.

This clone was found once. The chain couples TRBV6-6 to TRBJ1-4; D call uncertain. The CDR3 is made up of 13 amino acids. Trimming took off 6 bases at V and 8 bases at J, with 13 bases between the two ends. Germline lookup yields CDR1 MNHNY and CDR2 SVGAGI (reference sequence). The CDR3 bases are TGTGCCAGCAGCCCGGGGAAGCGGGAAAAACTGTTTTTT. Protein product: CASSPGKREKLFF.

This clone has a handful of counts. This rearrangement joins TRBV10-2 to TRBJ2-5; 9 bases agree with TRBD2. This CDR3 contains 17 residues. V lost 1 base to trimming and J lost 5 bases; unmatched junction nucleotides: 11. CDR1 and CDR2 from the germline V gene are WSHSY and SAAADI. For the CDR3, the DNA is TGCGCCAGCAGTGAGTGGGGAACTAGCGGGTTCGGGGAGACCCAGTACTTC. Translating it yields CASSEWGTSGFGETQYF.

This chain uses TRBV5-1 with TRBJ2-1; unclear D gene. CDR1 SGHRS and CDR2 YFSETQ come from the germline V gene. This CDR3 has 13 amino acids. The V end was cut by 0 bases, the J end by 5 bases, with 6 bases between. CDR3 DNA: TGCGCCAGCAGCTTGGGCAGAGACAATGAGCAGTTCTTC. Amino acid sequence: CASSLGRDNEQFF.

The chain joins TRBV5-8 to TRBJ2-3; 14 bases are a match to TRBD2. V dropped 3 bases and J dropped 0; count of bases not matched to a gene: 6. Germline CDR1 reads SGHTS; CDR2 reads YDEGEE. The CDR3 loop spans 18 amino acids. CDR3 nucleotides: TGTGCCAGCAGCTCGGGACTAGCGGGGGCCTCGAGCACAGATACGCAGTATTTT. Protein sequence: CASSSGLAGASSTDTQYF.

The gene calls are TRBV5-4 and TRBJ2-5; 10 bases match TRBD1. Germline CDR1 SGHNT, CDR2 YYREEE (reference sequence). Unmatched junction bases numbered 3, after V lost 3 bases and J lost 1 base. CDR3 size: 15 residues. Written as DNA, the CDR3 is TGTGCCAGCAGCTCGGGACAGGGGATCCAAGAGACCCAGTACTTC. The encoded protein is CASSSGQGIQETQYF.

This clone was recorded only once. The chain joins TRBV5-4 to TRBJ1-2; tentatively, D is TRBD1 (5 bases). In germline, CDR1 is SGHNT, CDR2 YYREEE (reference sequence). The V end was cut by 4 bases, the J end by 9 bases, with 16 bases between. CDR3 size: 13 residues. For the CDR3, the DNA is TGTGCCAGCAGCCAAGATAACGGGGCGAGCTACACCTTC. This translates into CASSQDNGASYTF.

Only one count was recorded for this clone. This chain's CDR3 is CASSPGTVGYEQYF. The CDR3 nucleotides read TGTGCCAGTAGTCCCGGGACGGTTGGCTACGAGCAGTACTTC. V and J are TRBV19 and TRBJ2-7; D is tentatively TRBD1 or TRBD2 (5 bases each). Germline assignment: CDR1 LNHDA and CDR2 SQIVND (reference sequence). Trimming removed 5 bases from V and 3 bases from J, with 14 bases in between. The CDR3 loop spans 14 amino acids.

The V and J genes are TRBV10-3 and TRBJ1-2; 7 positions agree with TRBD1. The CDR3 loop spans 13 amino acids. From germline, CDR1 is ENHRY and CDR2 SYGVKD. J lost 8 bases, V lost 5 bases, and 8 bases had no gene match. The CDR3 here is CAISTTGEEGYTF. The CDR3 DNA sequence: TGTGCCATCAGTACAACAGGGGAGGAGGGCTACACCTTC.

The CDR3 reads CASSLEGESSREQYF. The CDR3 DNA sequence: TGCGCCAGCAGCTTGGAGGGGGAGAGCTCCAGGGAGCAGTACTTC. The chain uses TRBV5-1 and TRBJ2-7; D might be TRBD1 (6 bases). Germline V lookup: CDR1 SGHRS, CDR2 YFSETQ. This CDR3 is built from 15 residues. V shed 0 bases and J shed 7 bases, with 17 bases lying between them.

This clone was counted only a few times. This chain joins TRBV5-1 and TRBJ1-6; no clear D. The CDR3 consists of 15 residues. Trimming shortened V by 4 bases and J by 4 bases, and 12 bases separated the two germline ends. Germline loops: CDR1 SGHRS, CDR2 YFSETQ. The CDR3 DNA is TGCGCCAGCAGCGCCTCCGGGAGATATAATTCACCCCTCCACTTT. It yields the protein CASSASGRYNSPLHF.